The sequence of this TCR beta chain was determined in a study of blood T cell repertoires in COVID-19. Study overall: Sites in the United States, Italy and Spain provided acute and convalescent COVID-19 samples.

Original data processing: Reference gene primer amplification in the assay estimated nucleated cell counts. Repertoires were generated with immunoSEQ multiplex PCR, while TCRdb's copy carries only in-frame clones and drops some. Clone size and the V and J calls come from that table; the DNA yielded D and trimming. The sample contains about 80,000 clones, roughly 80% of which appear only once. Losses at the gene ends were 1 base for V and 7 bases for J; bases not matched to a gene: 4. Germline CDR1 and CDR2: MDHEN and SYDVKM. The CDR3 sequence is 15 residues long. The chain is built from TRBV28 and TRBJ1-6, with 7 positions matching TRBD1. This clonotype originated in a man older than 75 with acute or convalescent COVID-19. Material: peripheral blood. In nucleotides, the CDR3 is TGTGCCAGCAGTTTATTACTACAGGGGAATTCACCCCTCCACTTT. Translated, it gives CASSLLLQGNSPLHF.